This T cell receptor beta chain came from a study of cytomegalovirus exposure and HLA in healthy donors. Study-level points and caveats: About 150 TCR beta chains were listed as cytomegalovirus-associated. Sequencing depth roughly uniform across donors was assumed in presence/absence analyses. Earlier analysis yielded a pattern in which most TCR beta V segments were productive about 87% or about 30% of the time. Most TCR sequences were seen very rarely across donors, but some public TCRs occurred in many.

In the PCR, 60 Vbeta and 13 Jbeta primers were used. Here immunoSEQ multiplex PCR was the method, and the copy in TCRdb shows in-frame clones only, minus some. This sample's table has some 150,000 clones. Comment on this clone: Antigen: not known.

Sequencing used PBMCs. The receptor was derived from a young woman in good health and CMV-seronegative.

This chain's CDR3 is CASSPGLAENTGELFF. The CDR3 region has the DNA TGTGCCAGCAGCCCGGGACTAGCGGAAAACACCGGGGAGCTGTTTTTT. This chain joins TRBV13 and TRBJ2-2; TRBD2 agrees at 11 bases. The V and J ends lost 5 bases and 2 bases, in that order; junction bases with no gene match: 4. Germline CDR1 is PRHDT and CDR2 is FYEKMQ (reference sequence). The CDR3 is 16 amino acids.